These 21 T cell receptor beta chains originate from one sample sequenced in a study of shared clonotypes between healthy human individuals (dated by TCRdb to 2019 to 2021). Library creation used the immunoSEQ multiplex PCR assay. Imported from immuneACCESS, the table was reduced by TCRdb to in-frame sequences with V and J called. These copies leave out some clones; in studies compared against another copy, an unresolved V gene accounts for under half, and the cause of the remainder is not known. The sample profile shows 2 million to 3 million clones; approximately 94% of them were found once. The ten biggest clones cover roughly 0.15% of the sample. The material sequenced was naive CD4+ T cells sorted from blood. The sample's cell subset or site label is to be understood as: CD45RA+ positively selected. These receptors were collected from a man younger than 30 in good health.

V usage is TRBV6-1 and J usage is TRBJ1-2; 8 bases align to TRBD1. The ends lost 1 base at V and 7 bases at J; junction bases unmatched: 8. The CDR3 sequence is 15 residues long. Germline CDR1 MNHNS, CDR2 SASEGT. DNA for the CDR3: TGTGCCAGCAGTGAAGTAGACGGGACAGGTCGTGGCTACACCTTC. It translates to CASSEVDGTGRGYTF.

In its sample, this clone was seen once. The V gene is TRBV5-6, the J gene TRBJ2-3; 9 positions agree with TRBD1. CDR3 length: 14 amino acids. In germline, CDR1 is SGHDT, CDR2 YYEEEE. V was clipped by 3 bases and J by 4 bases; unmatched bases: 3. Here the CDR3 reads CASSSTGGSDTQYF. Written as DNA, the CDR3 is TGTGCCAGCAGCTCAACAGGGGGCTCAGATACGCAGTATTTT.

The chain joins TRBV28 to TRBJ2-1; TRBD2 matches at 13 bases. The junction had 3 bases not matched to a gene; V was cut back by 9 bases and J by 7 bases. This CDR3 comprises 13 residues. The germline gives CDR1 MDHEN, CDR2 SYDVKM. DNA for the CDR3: TGTGCCAGTCGGACTAGCGGGGGAAATGAGCAGTTCTTC. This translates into CASRTSGGNEQFF.

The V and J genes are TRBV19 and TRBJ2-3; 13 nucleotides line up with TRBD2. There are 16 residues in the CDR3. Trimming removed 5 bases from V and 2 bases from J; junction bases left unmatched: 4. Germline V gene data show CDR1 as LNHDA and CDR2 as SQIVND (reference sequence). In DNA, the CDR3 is TGTGCCAGTAGTCTGGGACTAGCGGGGCTCACAGATACGCAGTATTTT. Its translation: CASSLGLAGLTDTQYF. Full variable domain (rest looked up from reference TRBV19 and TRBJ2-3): DGGITQSPKYLFRKEGQNVTLSCEQNLNHDAMYWYRQDPGQGLRLIYYSQIVNDFQKGDIAEGYSVSREKKESFPLTVTSAQKNPTAFYLCASSLGLAGLTDTQYFGPGTRLTVL.

The CDR3 nucleotides read TGTGCCAGCAGCCAGGGGGACAGGGGAATTTTTACGCAGTATTTT. Translating gives CASSQGDRGIFTQYF. The chain uses TRBV14 and TRBJ2-3; TRBD1 aligns across 10 bases. Germline V gene sequence: CDR1 SGHDN, CDR2 FVKESK. V was clipped by 3 bases and J by 8 bases; unmatched bases: 8. The CDR3 has 15 amino acids.

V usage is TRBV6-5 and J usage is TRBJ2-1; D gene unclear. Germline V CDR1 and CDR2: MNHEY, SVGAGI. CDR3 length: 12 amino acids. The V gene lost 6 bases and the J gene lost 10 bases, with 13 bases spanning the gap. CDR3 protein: CASSSPGREQFF. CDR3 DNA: TGTGCCAGCAGCTCCCCCGGGCGGGAGCAGTTCTTC.

The CDR3 sequence is CAISKHDGTAGETQYF. The CDR3 nucleotides are TGTGCCATCAGTAAACACGACGGTACGGCAGGGGAGACCCAGTACTTC. The chain recombines TRBV10-3 with TRBJ2-5; D perhaps matches TRBD1 (5 bases). CDR3 length: 16 residues. The V gene's germline CDR1 is ENHRY and CDR2 SYGVKD. V lost 5 bases and J 5 bases, leaving 21 bases between the germline ends.

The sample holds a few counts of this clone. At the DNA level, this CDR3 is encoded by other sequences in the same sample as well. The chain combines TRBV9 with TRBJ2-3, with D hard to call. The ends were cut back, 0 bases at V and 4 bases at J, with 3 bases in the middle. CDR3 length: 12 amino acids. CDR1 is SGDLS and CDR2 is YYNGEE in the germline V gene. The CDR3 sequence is CASSVVSDTQYF. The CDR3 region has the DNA TGTGCCAGCAGCGTAGTATCAGATACGCAGTATTTT.

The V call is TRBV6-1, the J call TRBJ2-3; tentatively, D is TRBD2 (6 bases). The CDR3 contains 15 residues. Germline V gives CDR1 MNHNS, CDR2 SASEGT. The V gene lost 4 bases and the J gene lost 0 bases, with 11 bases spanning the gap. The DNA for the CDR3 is TGTGCCAGCAGTGGGGGCGGGACTAGCACAGATACGCAGTATTTT. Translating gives CASSGGGTSTDTQYF.

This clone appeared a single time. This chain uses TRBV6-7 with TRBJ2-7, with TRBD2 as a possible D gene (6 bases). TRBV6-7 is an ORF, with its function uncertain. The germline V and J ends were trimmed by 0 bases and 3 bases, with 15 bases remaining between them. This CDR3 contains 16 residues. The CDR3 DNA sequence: TGTGCCAGCAGTTACTCGACGTCAGGGAGGATCTACGAGCAGTACTTC. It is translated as CASSYSTSGRIYEQYF.

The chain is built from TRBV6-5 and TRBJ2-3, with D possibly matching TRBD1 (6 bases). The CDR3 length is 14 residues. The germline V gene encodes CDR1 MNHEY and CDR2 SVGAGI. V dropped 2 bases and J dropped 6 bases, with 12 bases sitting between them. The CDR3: CASSYQTGFDTQYF. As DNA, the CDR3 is TGTGCCAGCAGTTACCAAACAGGGTTCGATACGCAGTATTTT.

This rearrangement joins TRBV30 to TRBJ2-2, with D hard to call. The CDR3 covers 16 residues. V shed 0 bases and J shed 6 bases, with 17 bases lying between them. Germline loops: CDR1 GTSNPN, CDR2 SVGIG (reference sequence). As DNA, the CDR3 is TGTGCCTGGAGTGTAGCCCCAGTTAGACGTGCCGGGGAGCTGTTTTTT. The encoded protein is CAWSVAPVRRAGELFF.

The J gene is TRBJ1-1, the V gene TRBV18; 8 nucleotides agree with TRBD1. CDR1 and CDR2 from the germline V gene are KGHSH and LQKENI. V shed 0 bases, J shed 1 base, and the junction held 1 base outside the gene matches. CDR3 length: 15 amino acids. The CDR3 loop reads CASSPPTGANTEAFF. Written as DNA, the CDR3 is TGTGCCAGCTCACCACCGACAGGGGCGAACACTGAAGCTTTCTTT. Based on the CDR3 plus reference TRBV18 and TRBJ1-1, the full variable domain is NAGVMQNPRHLVRRRGQEARLRCSPMKGHSHVYWYRQLPEEGLKFMVYLQKENIIDESGMPKERFSAEFPKEGPSILRIQQVVRGDSAAYFCASSPPTGANTEAFFGQGTRLTVV.

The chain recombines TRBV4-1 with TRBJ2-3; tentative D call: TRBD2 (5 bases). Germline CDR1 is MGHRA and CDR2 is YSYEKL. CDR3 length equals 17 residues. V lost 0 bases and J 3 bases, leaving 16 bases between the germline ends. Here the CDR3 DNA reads TGCGCCAGCAGCCAAGATACCAGCGGAGATGGGACAGATACGCAGTATTTT. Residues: CASSQDTSGDGTDTQYF.

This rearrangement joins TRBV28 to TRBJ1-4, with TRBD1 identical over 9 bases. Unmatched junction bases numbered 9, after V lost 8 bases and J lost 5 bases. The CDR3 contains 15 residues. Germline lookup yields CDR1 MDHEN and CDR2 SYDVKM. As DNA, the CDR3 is TGTGCCAGCGCTTCCATCGGGACAGGGAATGAAAAACTGTTTTTT. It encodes CASASIGTGNEKLFF. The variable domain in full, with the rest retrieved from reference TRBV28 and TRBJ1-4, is DVKVTQSSRYLVKRTGEKVFLECVQDMDHENMFWYRQDPGLGLRLIYFSYDVKMKEKGDIPEGYSVSREKKERFSLILESASTNQTSMYLCASASIGTGNEKLFFGSGTQLSVL.

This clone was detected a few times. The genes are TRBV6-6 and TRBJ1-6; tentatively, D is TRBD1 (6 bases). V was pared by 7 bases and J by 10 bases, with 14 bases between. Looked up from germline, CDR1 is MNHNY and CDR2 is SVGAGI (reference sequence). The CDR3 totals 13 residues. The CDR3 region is CASILGAGSPLHF. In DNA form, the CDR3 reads TGTGCCAGCATCCTGGGGGCAGGATCACCCCTCCACTTT.

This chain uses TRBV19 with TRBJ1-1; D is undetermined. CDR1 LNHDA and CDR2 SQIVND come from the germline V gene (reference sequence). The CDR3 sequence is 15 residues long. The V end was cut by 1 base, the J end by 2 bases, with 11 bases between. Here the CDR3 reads CASSIVRQANTEAFF. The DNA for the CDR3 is TGTGCCAGTAGTATAGTAAGGCAGGCTAACACTGAAGCTTTCTTT.

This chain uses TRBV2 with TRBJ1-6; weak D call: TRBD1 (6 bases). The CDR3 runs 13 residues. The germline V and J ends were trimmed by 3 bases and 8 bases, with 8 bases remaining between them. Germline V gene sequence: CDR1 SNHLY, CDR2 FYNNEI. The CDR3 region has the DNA TGTGCCAGCAGTGATAACAGGGATTCACCCCTCCACTTT. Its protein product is CASSDNRDSPLHF.

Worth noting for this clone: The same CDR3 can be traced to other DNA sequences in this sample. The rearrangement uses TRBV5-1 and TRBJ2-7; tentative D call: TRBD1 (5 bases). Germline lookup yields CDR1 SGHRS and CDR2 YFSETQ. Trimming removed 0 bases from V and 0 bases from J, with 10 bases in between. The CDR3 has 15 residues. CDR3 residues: CASSLDPGPSYEQYF. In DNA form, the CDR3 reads TGCGCCAGCAGCTTGGATCCAGGGCCCTCCTACGAGCAGTACTTC.

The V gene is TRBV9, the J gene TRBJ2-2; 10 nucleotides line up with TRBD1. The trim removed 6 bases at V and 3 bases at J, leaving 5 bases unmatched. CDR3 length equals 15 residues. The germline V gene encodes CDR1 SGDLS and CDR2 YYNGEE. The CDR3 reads CASMRTGGDTGELFF. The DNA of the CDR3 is TGTGCCAGCATGCGGACAGGGGGGGACACCGGGGAGCTGTTTTTT.

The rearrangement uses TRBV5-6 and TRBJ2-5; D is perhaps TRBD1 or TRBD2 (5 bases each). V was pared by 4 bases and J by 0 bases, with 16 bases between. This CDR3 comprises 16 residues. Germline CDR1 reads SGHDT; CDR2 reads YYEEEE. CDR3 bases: TGTGCCAGCAGCGAGGGGTTCCGGGGCCACCAAGAGACCCAGTACTTC. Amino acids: CASSEGFRGHQETQYF.